This T cell receptor beta chain was recovered during a study of PD-1 blockade in classical Hodgkin lymphoma. On this clone: Its specificity is not known.

CDR1 SQVTM and CDR2 ANQGSEA come from the germline V gene. The CDR3 loop spans 12 amino acids. After removal of 6 bases from V and 7 bases from J, the junction contained 9 bases not matched to a gene. This table comes from immunoSEQ multiplex PCR, and its TCRdb copy is limited to in-frame clones, with some not included. The data hold around 19,000 clones, with less than 75% observed a single time. There was relapse after autologous stem cell transplantation in every patient, and there was variation in brentuximab vedotin exposure. Findings and limits, study-wide: CD8+ TCR diversity did not rise significantly by C4D1, unlike CD4+.

V usage is TRBV29-1 and J usage is TRBJ2-7; 7 nucleotides line up with TRBD2. Sequences were derived from peripheral blood mononuclear cells (PBMCs), sampled before the second cycle of nivolumab. This clonotype was sampled from a human donor with classical Hodgkin lymphoma. CDR3 sequence: CSVGGGSQEQYF. In DNA, the CDR3 is TGCAGCGTGGGCGGGGGTAGCCAGGAGCAGTACTTC.